Below are 14 T cell receptor beta chains sequenced from a single sample in a study of blood T cell repertoires in COVID-19. Profiled with immunoSEQ multiplex PCR; TCRdb holds only in-frame clones, not every one. The data show about 140,000 clones, over 65% seen once. The sequenced sample was peripheral blood. The receptor set was obtained from a man aged 45 to 65 with acute or convalescent COVID-19.

This clone was counted a few times. The chain couples TRBV19 to TRBJ2-3; 8 bases map to TRBD1. From germline, CDR1 is LNHDA and CDR2 SQIVND (reference sequence). The CDR3 consists of 16 residues. With 2 bases clipped from V and 3 bases from J, the junction kept 7 bases outside the gene matches. The CDR3 loop is CASSIHGTGLTDTQYF. In DNA form, the CDR3 reads TGTGCCAGTAGTATACACGGGACAGGACTAACAGATACGCAGTATTTT.

The CDR3 reads CASSQRQAGEKLFF. DNA of the CDR3: TGCGCCAGCAGTCAAAGACAGGCTGGGGAAAAACTGTTTTTT. J is TRBJ1-4 and V is TRBV23-1, with D possibly TRBD1 on 6 matching bases. Being an ORF, TRBV23-1 has a function that is uncertain. The CDR3 totals 14 residues. V dropped 2 bases and J dropped 8 bases, with 12 bases sitting between them.

A single count supports this clone. The chain uses TRBV14 and TRBJ2-1, with TRBD2 matching 8 bases. There are 13 residues in the CDR3. CDR1 is SGHDN and CDR2 is FVKESK in the germline V gene. The J segment lost 9 bases and the V segment lost 2 bases, leaving 3 bases of the junction unmatched. CDR3 nucleotide sequence: TGTGCCAGCAGCCAATCACGGGGGGGTGAGCAGTTCTTC. It encodes CASSQSRGGEQFF.

The chain links TRBV5-4 to TRBJ1-2; D is perhaps TRBD1 (6 bases). The CDR3 has 15 amino acids. In germline, CDR1 is SGHNT, CDR2 YYREEE (reference sequence). V lost 0 bases and J lost 4, with 13 bases in between. CDR3 residues: CASSLEPGQIYGYTF. CDR3 sequence (DNA): TGTGCCAGCAGCTTGGAACCGGGACAAATCTATGGCTACACCTTC.

This sequence joins TRBV13 and TRBJ2-2; TRBD2 matches at 11 bases. The V gene's germline CDR1 is PRHDT and CDR2 FYEKMQ (reference sequence). The J segment lost 5 bases and the V segment lost 1 base, leaving 9 bases of the junction unmatched. CDR3 length equals 18 residues. The CDR3 DNA sequence: TGTGCCAGCAGCTTAGTGACTAGCGGGGATCGGGTGACCGGGGAGCTGTTTTTT. The encoded protein is CASSLVTSGDRVTGELFF.

V usage is TRBV13 and J usage is TRBJ2-1; 7 bases line up with TRBD2. CDR3 length: 15 residues. Per the germline V gene, CDR1 is PRHDT and CDR2 is FYEKMQ (reference sequence). The ends lost 7 bases at V and 9 bases at J; junction bases unmatched: 15. The CDR3 here is CASIWGTTAKGEQFF. The CDR3 DNA reads as TGTGCCAGCATCTGGGGGACTACTGCCAAGGGTGAGCAGTTCTTC.

The chain recombines TRBV10-1 with TRBJ2-2; weak D call: TRBD1 (6 bases). CDR1 and CDR2 (germline): WNHNN, SYGVQD (reference sequence). Trimming pared 0 bases from V and 0 bases from J, leaving 8 bases between. The CDR3 totals 16 residues. CDR3 coding DNA: TGCGCCAGCAGTGAGTCTTGGACAGCGAACACCGGGGAGCTGTTTTTT. Protein: CASSESWTANTGELFF.

The chain couples TRBV6-6 to TRBJ1-5; 8 bases agree with TRBD1. The CDR3 extends over 15 amino acids. CDR1 is MNHNY and CDR2 is SVGAGI in the germline V gene (reference sequence). Germline trimming cut 6 bases from V and 2 bases from J; bases unmatched to any gene: 6. The CDR3 region is CASRETGQGNQPQHF. DNA of the CDR3: TGTGCCAGCAGGGAAACGGGACAGGGCAATCAGCCCCAGCATTTT.

In nucleotides, the CDR3 is TGCGCCAGCAGCGTTACCGACAGGGGACGCGGCTACACCTTC. Amino acids: CASSVTDRGRGYTF. This chain joins TRBV5-1 and TRBJ1-2, with 8 bases fitting TRBD1. This CDR3 is built from 14 residues. Germline CDR1 and CDR2: SGHRS and YFSETQ. V was clipped by 4 bases and J by 8 bases; unmatched bases: 10.

As concerns this clone: The same CDR3 can be traced to other DNA sequences in this sample. The chain employs TRBV27 and TRBJ1-6; 8 nucleotides line up with TRBD1. CDR3 length: 14 residues. Per germline, CDR1 MNHEY and CDR2 SMNVEV (reference sequence). V was pared by 5 bases and J by 7 bases, with 4 bases of the junction left unmatched. Here the CDR3 reads CASSLDRGNSPLHF. In DNA, the CDR3 is TGTGCCAGCAGTCTCGACAGGGGAAATTCACCCCTCCACTTT.

The chain recombines TRBV3-1 (or the pseudogene TRBV3-2) with TRBJ2-6, with 7 bases matching TRBD1. J gave up 0 bases and V 2 bases, and 19 bases lay outside the gene matches. The CDR3 has 22 residues. CDR1 and CDR2 (germline): LGHDT, YNNKEL (reference sequence). The CDR3 coding sequence is TGTGCCAGCAGCCAAACCTCTGACAGGGCCAGCGCTCTACGCTCTGGGGCCAACGTCCTGACTTTC. Translated, it gives CASSQTSDRASALRSGANVLTF.

J is TRBJ1-2 and V is TRBV30; possible D gene TRBD1, 5 bases. V was pared by 5 bases and J by 4 bases, with 11 bases between. The germline CDR1 and CDR2 sequences are GTSNPN and SVGIG (reference sequence). The CDR3 is 12 residues long. The CDR3 nucleotides are TGTGCCTGGTCCCGGGGGACCTATGGCTACACCTTC. It codes for CAWSRGTYGYTF.

This clone was observed once. The gene calls are TRBV11-2 and TRBJ1-1, with D perhaps matching TRBD1 (5 bases). CDR1 is SGHAT, CDR2 FQNNGV, per germline. This CDR3 has 13 amino acids. The ends were cut back, 5 bases at V and 9 bases at J, with 16 bases in the middle. The CDR3 sequence is CASSEAAGTQAFF. The CDR3 DNA is TGTGCCAGCAGCGAGGCTGCGGGGACTCAAGCTTTCTTT. Variable domain in full (rest from reference TRBV11-2 and TRBJ1-1): EAGVAQSPRYKIIEKRQSVAFWCNPISGHATLYWYQQILGQGPKLLIQFQNNGVVDDSQLPKDRFSAERLKGVDSTLKIQPAKLEDSAVYLCASSEAAGTQAFFGQGTRLTVV.

This sequence joins TRBV5-1 and TRBJ1-2; unclear D gene. Trimming cost V 2 bases and J 3 bases, with 8 bases left between them. The CDR3 spans 13 residues. Germline V lookup: CDR1 SGHRS, CDR2 YFSETQ. The DNA for the CDR3 is TGCGCCAGCAGCTTAATCGGTGACTATGGCTACACCTTC. This sequence encodes CASSLIGDYGYTF.